This record looks at one T cell receptor beta chain sequence and its context. Its specificity is not known. The sample belongs to a study of PD-1 blockade in mismatch repair-deficient tumors. Study-wide background: Enrolled about 2013-2017, patients had progressing, pretreated mismatch repair-deficient cancers of 12 to 13 types.

PCR or immunohistochemistry showed mismatch repair deficiency in every enrolled patient. The TCR-sequenced patients were three responders to pembrolizumab. CDR1 MNHEY and CDR2 SMNVEV come from the germline V gene (reference sequence). The CDR3 extends over 13 amino acids. Trimming took 8 bases from V and 6 from J, leaving 13 bases between them. The data were produced by immunoSEQ multiplex PCR, yet TCRdb's version contains in-frame clones alone and is incomplete. The repertoire holds roughly 120,000 clones, with around nine tenths as singletons. Overall study findings and caveats: After pembrolizumab, tumor-resident clones rose rapidly, then generally contracted before radiologic responses.

This TCR was sampled from an adult with mismatch repair-deficient cancer. The genes are TRBV27 and TRBJ2-2; TRBD2 is a possible D gene (6 bases). Sequencing used peripheral blood, obtained approximately 71 weeks after starting pembrolizumab. In nucleotides, the CDR3 is TGTGCCAGCCGAGTTGGGAGGCCCGGGGAGCTGTTTTTT. This encodes CASRVGRPGELFF.